This T cell receptor (beta chain) comes out of a study of T cell changes during pregnancy in multiple sclerosis. Trimming left V 4 bases short and J 0 bases short, with 10 bases between. The CDR3 totals 15 residues. The V gene's germline CDR1 is LGHNA and CDR2 YSLEER. Generated by immunoSEQ multiplex PCR, the TCRdb table keeps only in-frame clones and is missing some. The sample has about 92,000 clones, 90% to 95% seen once; the top ten hold around 2.3%. Sequencing used peripheral blood, obtained in the third trimester of pregnancy. The sequence was collected from a female donor with multiple sclerosis, enrolled in a pregnancy study. The chain joins TRBV4-3 to TRBJ2-1, with D unclear. In nucleotides, the CDR3 is TGCGCCAGCAGCCGCAAGCGAGGCTCCTACAATGAGCAGTTCTTC. Encoded protein: CASSRKRGSYNEQFF.